Listed below are T cell receptor beta chains from one sample, sequenced in a study of blood T cell repertoires in COVID-19. Using immunoSEQ multiplex PCR, the repertoire was profiled, and TCRdb retains in-frame clones only, with some absent. The data contain about 210,000 clones, roughly 81% of them singletons. Sequencing was done on a sample of peripheral blood. These receptors all come from a woman aged 45-65 years with active or convalescent COVID-19. The CDR3 runs from the conserved cysteine through the conserved F or W. A D gene is named only where the DNA matches it firmly. For some rows the clone size is stated as once, few or many, or as a class when expanded; others skip it.

. . TRBJ1-1 TRBV19 CASRGGKGRVNTEAFF TGTGCCAGTAGGGGGGGGAAGGGGCGCGTGAACACTGAAGCTTTCTTT
. . TRBJ1-5 TRBV4-1 CASSPRTEYSNQPQHF TGCGCCAGCAGCCCTAGGACAGAATATAGCAATCAGCCCCAGCATTTT
. . TRBJ1-1 TRBV5-4 CASSLDRVGNTEAFF TGTGCCAGCAGCTTGGACAGGGTGGGGAACACTGAAGCTTTCTTT
. . TRBJ2-3 TRBV4-2 CASSQAGGRDDTQYF TGTGCCAGCAGCCAAGCCGGGGGGCGGGACGATACGCAGTATTTT
. few TRBJ1-2 TRBV5-1 CASSTELANYGYTF TGCGCCAGCAGCACTGAGCTTGCTAACTATGGCTACACCTTC
TRBD1 . TRBJ1-1 TRBV7-6 CASSPRQGDMNTEAFF TGTGCCAGCAGCCCGAGACAGGGGGACATGAACACTGAAGCTTTCTTT
TRBD1 . TRBJ1-5 TRBV9 CASSVTGGAGQPQHF TGTGCCAGCAGCGTAACAGGGGGCGCGGGTCAGCCCCAGCATTTT
TRBD1 . TRBJ2-5 TRBV3-1/TRBV3-2 CASSQPGQGKETQYF TGTGCCAGCAGCCAACCCGGACAGGGAAAAGAGACCCAGTACTTC
TRBD1 . TRBJ1-4 TRBV28 CASSPDRGRNEKLFF TGTGCCAGCAGTCCCGACAGGGGACGTAATGAAAAACTGTTTTTT
. . TRBJ2-7 TRBV28 CASLSGPTYEQYF TGTGCCAGCCTGAGCGGGCCAACCTACGAGCAGTACTTC
. once TRBJ2-2 TRBV5-1 CASSPTTPTNTGELFF TGCGCCAGCAGCCCTACTACCCCGACGAACACCGGGGAGCTGTTTTTT
TRBD1 . TRBJ1-6 TRBV6-5 CASTFTQGVDSPLHF TGTGCCAGCACTTTCACACAGGGGGTTGATTCACCCCTCCACTTT
TRBD2 few TRBJ2-1 TRBV3-1/TRBV3-2 CASSQDPGLAGGPSYNEQFF TGTGCCAGCAGCCAAGACCCGGGACTAGCGGGGGGCCCCTCCTACAATGAGCAGTTCTTC
TRBD1 . TRBJ1-2 TRBV2 CASSEAGQGYGYTF TGTGCCAGCAGTGAAGCCGGACAGGGCTATGGCTACACCTTC
. . TRBJ1-4 TRBV7-2 CASSFGRGEKLFF TGTGCCAGCAGCTTCGGGAGGGGGGAAAAACTGTTTTTT